The present T cell receptor (beta chain) was sequenced within a study of shared clonotypes between healthy human individuals. Whole-study context: CD4 naive cells filled three plates per donor, CD4 memory three, CD8 naive two and CD8 memory one.

All participating donors were Caucasian adults from Nashville, Tennessee. In the CD4+ fraction, cells were divided into CD45RA+ naive and CD45RA-negative memory subsets. The CDR3 contains 15 residues. J gave up 3 bases and V 2 bases, and 3 bases lay outside the gene matches. CDR1 is SGHRS and CDR2 is YFSETQ in the germline V gene. When replicate PCRs were run on sorted subsets, they used roughly 0.2 ug DNA, some 30,000 T cell genomes. Sequencing was performed with immunoSEQ multiplex PCR; in TCRdb, only in-frame clones are kept and a portion is missing. This sample has approximately 2,000,000 clones, with less than 95% found just once.

What was sequenced was naive CD4+ T cells from PBMCs. Indicated subset: CD45RA+ positively selected. This receptor was taken from a young man in good health. Some clones in this sample may be carry-over from other donors' samples. The chain has TRBV5-1 and TRBJ2-2, with 8 nucleotides matching TRBD1. The CDR3 here is CASSFPGGDTGELFF. CDR3 bases: TGCGCCAGCAGCTTCCCAGGGGGCGACACCGGGGAGCTGTTTTTT.